Described below is a single TCR beta chain sequence and its context. The sample comes from a study of T-cell memory formation after mild COVID-19. Study context: Most TCR clusters belonged to a single donor.

Trimming cost V 7 bases and J 6 bases, with 17 bases left between them. Per germline, CDR1 MNHEY and CDR2 SVGEGT. This CDR3 has 14 amino acids. One entry per CDR3 protein, called by TCRdb with MiXCR from the 5' RACE reads. The sample lists 55,000 to 75,000 distinct CDR3 sequences, roughly 26% seen once, with roughly 45% in the top ten. The gene calls are TRBV6-2 or TRBV6-3 and TRBJ2-3; possibly TRBD2 for D (6 bases). The origin of this receptor is a young man who had mild COVID-19 (a few samples of this study predate the infection). Cell type and time point are not known. The specimen sequenced was PBMCs or a T cell subset sorted from them (not recorded which). The CDR3 DNA sequence: TGTGCCAGCAATGGCGGGGAAAGGGTGGATACGCAGTATTTT. Translating it yields CASNGGERVDTQYF.